This T cell receptor beta chain originates from a study of T cell repertoires in cytomegalovirus infection. Study-level information: Public signatures in TCR beta pointed to CMV infection and matching HLA type.

Findings and caveats of the study: Dominating the ex vivo response were HLA-C-restricted CMV-specific TCR beta clonotypes. Pooled public TCR beta family frequency picked out CMV carriers with the relevant HLA.

This clonotype was detected many times. What it binds is unknown. Trimming took 3 bases from V and 3 from J; bases not matched to a gene: 11. CDR3 size: 17 residues. Germline CDR1 reads MDHEN; CDR2 reads SYDVKM. TCRdb itself ran the reads through MiXCR, one entry per CDR3 protein. The sample shows hundreds of thousands of distinct CDR3 sequences, approximately 24% of them seen only once. The chain recombines TRBV28 with TRBJ2-3, with 8 bases lining up with TRBD1. The sample comprised CD8+ T cells from PBMCs. The TCR comes from a human donor in good health (CMV status not recorded). Some clones in this sample may be carry-over from other donors' samples. CDR3 nucleotide sequence: TGTGCCAGCAGTTTCCGGGGCAGGGGGCAGTTAACAGATACGCAGTATTTT. It codes for CASSFRGRGQLTDTQYF.